These T cell receptor beta chains were read from a single sample in a study of T cell responses to AZD1222 COVID-19 vaccine. The protocol was immunoSEQ multiplex PCR, while the TCRdb copy is restricted to in-frame clones and leaves out a portion. The data contain under 85,000 clones, 87% of them singletons. The sequences come from peripheral blood, collected on day 0 of AZD1222 vaccination. Receptors originate from an adult in good health. Each CDR3 is given with its conserved first and last residue. Size tells how often a clone was seen (once, few, many) or the class of an expanded clone, and some rows leave it out.

size	J	V	CDR3
-	TRBJ2-6	TRBV19	CASRSAPGAGANVLTF
-	TRBJ2-2	TRBV10-1	CASSERQGVTGELFF
few	TRBJ1-4	TRBV5-5	CASSGGREGIEKLFF
-	TRBJ1-3	TRBV5-1	CASSLAGPLRGNTIYF
-	TRBJ2-7	TRBV7-2	CASNPGQATYEQYF
-	TRBJ2-2	TRBV20-1	CSASLPIGGELFF
-	TRBJ2-5	TRBV2	CASSEALGLAGSETQYF
-	TRBJ2-1	TRBV18	CASFPTESYNEQFF
-	TRBJ2-7	TRBV7-6	CASSLEGVGAGYPYEQYF
-	TRBJ2-7	TRBV27	CASSERVTPYEQYF
-	TRBJ1-4	TRBV27	CASSSDPLNEKLFF
-	TRBJ2-3	TRBV18	CASSPQQGSDTQYF
once	TRBJ1-1	TRBV20-1	CSATPGAFF